This T cell receptor (beta chain) was identified in a study of CD4+ T cells in melanoma. The assay was immunoSEQ multiplex PCR, and TCRdb's table has in-frame clones only and misses some. The sample has 4,900 or so clones; about two thirds are singletons. CDR1 is SGHDT and CDR2 is YYEEEE in the germline V gene. Trimming pared 4 bases from V and 3 bases from J, leaving 11 bases between. The length of the CDR3 is 13 residues. The clonotype comes from a human donor with melanoma. The specimen sequenced was cells from a culture (not recorded whether cultured in vitro). The J gene is TRBJ2-7, the V gene TRBV5-6; D is undetermined. CDR3 region: CASSTLGSYEQYF. Written as DNA, the CDR3 is TGTGCCAGCAGCACGCTGGGCAGCTACGAGCAGTACTTC.